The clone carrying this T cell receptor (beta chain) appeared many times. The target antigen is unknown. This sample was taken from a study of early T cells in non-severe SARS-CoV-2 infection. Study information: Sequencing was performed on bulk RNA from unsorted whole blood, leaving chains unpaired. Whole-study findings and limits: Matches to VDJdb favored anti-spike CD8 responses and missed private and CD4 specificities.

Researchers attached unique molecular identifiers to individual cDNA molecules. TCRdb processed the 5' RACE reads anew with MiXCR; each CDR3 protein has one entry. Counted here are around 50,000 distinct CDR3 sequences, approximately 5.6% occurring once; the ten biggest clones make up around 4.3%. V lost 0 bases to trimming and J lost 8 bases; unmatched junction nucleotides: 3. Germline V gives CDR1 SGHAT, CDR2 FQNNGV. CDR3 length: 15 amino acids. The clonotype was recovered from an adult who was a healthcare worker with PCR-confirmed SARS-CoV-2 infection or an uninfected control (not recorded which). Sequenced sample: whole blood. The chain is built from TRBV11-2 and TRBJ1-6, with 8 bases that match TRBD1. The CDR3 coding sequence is TGTGCCAGCAGCTTAGACCGACAGGGGTATTCACCCCTCCACTTT. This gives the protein CASSLDRQGYSPLHF.